The 13 T cell receptor beta chains presented below share a single source sample, sequenced in a study of Graves' ophthalmopathy and Graves' hyperthyroidism. Amplification targeted the TCR beta CDR3 regions, with RNA transcripts as the source material. The authors performed first-round RT-PCR with HTBI primers and then a second-round multiplex PCR. In TCRdb, the multiplex PCR reads were re-called with MiXCR into one record per CDR3 protein. The top ten clones hold 11% of a sample with about 1.2 million distinct CDR3 sequences, roughly 35% of them seen once. The source material was peripheral blood or thyroid tissue (not recorded which). The receptors shown here come from an adult man with Graves' hyperthyroidism.

This clonotype was counted ten times or more. The chain links TRBV15 to TRBJ1-1; tentatively, D is TRBD1 (5 bases). Germline V lookup: CDR1 LNHNV, CDR2 YYDKDF (reference sequence). V shed 6 bases and J shed 2 bases, with 13 bases lying between them. The CDR3 runs 14 residues. The CDR3 region is CATRHRGRNTEAFF. CDR3 nucleotides: TGTGCCACCAGGCACCGGGGCCGTAACACTGAAGCTTTCTTT.

At least ten counts were recorded for this clonotype. The rearrangement links TRBV5-1 to TRBJ2-7; D is uncertain. This CDR3 has 15 residues. V lost 4 bases, J lost 1 base, and 15 bases lay in between. Germline lookup yields CDR1 SGHRS and CDR2 YFSETQ. The CDR3 DNA is TGCGCCAGCAGCACCGCGGCTACCGAATCCTACGAGCAGTACTTC. This sequence encodes CASSTAATESYEQYF. The complete variable domain, with remaining parts taken from reference TRBV5-1 and TRBJ2-7, reads KAGVTQTPRYLIKTRGQQVTLSCSPISGHRSVSWYQQTPGQGLQFLFEYFSETQRNKGNFPGRFSGRQFSNSRSEMNVSTLELGDSALYLCASSTAATESYEQYFGPGTRLTVT.

V gene TRBV12-3 or TRBV12-4 combines with J gene TRBJ1-5; D ambiguous. Trimming cost V 3 bases and J 4 bases, with 10 bases left between them. This CDR3 has 14 amino acids. The CDR3 DNA sequence: TGTGCCAGCAGTTTCCGGAGTGAGAATCAGCCCCAGCATTTT. Residues: CASSFRSENQPQHF.

The gene calls are TRBV25-1 and TRBJ1-2; TRBD1 agrees at 10 bases. With 6 bases clipped from V and 6 bases from J, the junction kept 7 bases outside the gene matches. Germline V CDR1 and CDR2: MGHDK, SYGVNS. The CDR3 contains 14 residues. CDR3 region: CASRDRDRGHGYTF. CDR3 nucleotide sequence: TGTGCCAGCAGGGACCGGGACAGGGGCCATGGCTACACCTTC.

The chain links TRBV2 to TRBJ2-3; 9 bases line up with TRBD1. This CDR3 region has 16 residues. J lost 5 bases, V lost 3 bases, and 9 bases had no gene match. Germline V gene data show CDR1 as SNHLY and CDR2 as FYNNEI. The CDR3 reads CASSELGQGEEDTQYF. The CDR3 nucleotides are TGTGCCAGCAGTGAGTTGGGACAGGGAGAAGAAGATACGCAGTATTTT.

This clonotype was seen repeatedly, ten times or more. The V and J genes are TRBV7-2 and TRBJ1-1, with D perhaps matching TRBD1 (5 bases). Germline CDR1 reads SGHTA; CDR2 reads FQGNSA. The CDR3 spans 14 residues. The V gene lost 5 bases and the J gene lost 1 base, with 11 bases spanning the gap. This CDR3 is CASSKGVSNTEAFF. The CDR3 coding sequence is TGTGCCAGCAGCAAAGGGGTTTCGAACACTGAAGCTTTCTTT.

In this sample, this clonotype turned up many times. The chain combines TRBV5-1 with TRBJ2-7; D gene ambiguous. Trimming left V 5 bases short and J 5 bases short, with 8 bases between. CDR1 is SGHRS, CDR2 YFSETQ, per germline. The CDR3 has 11 residues. The CDR3 DNA reads TGCGCCAGCAGGGAGTTCCACGAGCAGTACTTC. This sequence encodes CASREFHEQYF.

In this sample, this clonotype turned up a few times. The genes are TRBV11-2 and TRBJ2-5, with 14 nucleotides matching TRBD2. The length of the CDR3 is 17 residues. Per germline, CDR1 SGHAT and CDR2 FQNNGV. Unmatched junction bases numbered 14, after V lost 9 bases and J lost 5 bases. The CDR3 here is CASSAETSGRARETQYF. The CDR3 DNA is TGTGCCAGTAGTGCCGAGACTAGCGGGAGGGCCCGGGAGACCCAGTACTTC.

This rearrangement joins TRBV10-3 to TRBJ1-2; 11 bases fit TRBD1. This CDR3 is built from 13 residues. V shed 8 bases and J 5 bases; nucleotides not matched to a gene: 4. CDR1 and CDR2 (germline): ENHRY, SYGVKD. The CDR3 sequence is CAIQGQGAYGYTF. CDR3 in DNA: TGTGCCATCCAAGGACAGGGGGCTTATGGCTACACCTTC.

Of note for this clonotype: This could be a read error, since a much larger clone is one nucleotide away. This chain links TRBV10-3 with TRBJ1-2; no reliable D call. The V gene's germline CDR1 is ENHRY and CDR2 SYGVKD. This CDR3 is 13 amino acids long. The DNA of the CDR3 is TGTGCCAGCAGTTTGACACGGCACTATGGCCACACCTTC. Translated, it gives CASSLTRHYGHTF.

This clonotype came up a few times. The chain combines TRBV12-3 or TRBV12-4 with TRBJ2-7; D perhaps matches TRBD2 (6 bases). Trimming shortened V by 2 bases and J by 2 bases, and 10 bases separated the two germline ends. There are 14 residues in the CDR3. CDR3 DNA: TGTGCCAGCAGTTTATTTGCGGGGACCTACGAGCAGTACTTC. Its translation: CASSLFAGTYEQYF.

There are a few counts of this clonotype. The chain uses TRBV20-1 and TRBJ2-2, with TRBD2 matching over 9 bases. V lost 3 bases and J lost 4; bases outside the gene matches: 0. CDR3 size: 13 residues. From germline, CDR1 is DFQATT and CDR2 SNEGSKA (reference sequence). The chain's CDR3 is CSARREGTGELFF. Written as DNA, the CDR3 is TGCAGTGCTAGGCGGGAGGGCACCGGGGAGCTGTTTTTT.

Many counts were recorded for this clonotype. This chain links TRBV9 with TRBJ1-4; a possible D gene is TRBD1 (5 bases). Germline V gene sequence: CDR1 SGDLS, CDR2 YYNGEE. The CDR3 extends over 17 amino acids. Trimming cost V 3 bases and J 8 bases, with 23 bases left between them. The CDR3 protein is CASSAWKFGSWGEKLFF. Here the CDR3 DNA reads TGTGCCAGCAGCGCTTGGAAGTTCGGGTCATGGGGGGAAAAACTGTTTTTT.